The present entry profiles one T cell receptor beta chain with its context. This sample was taken from a study of blood T cell repertoires in COVID-19. As for the study in general: Sample material is recorded as cDNA or gDNA derived from T cells, B-cell-depleted T cells, or PBMCs.

Germline assignment: CDR1 SQVTM and CDR2 ANQGSEA. V lost 4 bases and J lost 0, with 11 bases in between. The CDR3 runs 14 residues. Original processing notes: Amplified reference gene primers provided the basis for estimating nucleated cell counts. The repertoire was sequenced with immunoSEQ multiplex PCR; TCRdb's copy has only in-frame clones and lacks some. V, J and clone size reflect that table, while D and trimming were determined from the DNA. Among tens of thousands of clones, about 91% were seen once, and the ten largest hold 8.1%. The sequence was obtained from a woman in her seventies with acute or convalescent COVID-19. The V gene is TRBV29-1, the J gene TRBJ2-3; perhaps TRBD2 as D (5 bases). Sequencing input: peripheral blood. This CDR3 is CSVVVGVSTDTQYF. The DNA of the CDR3 is TGCAGCGTTGTTGTGGGAGTAAGCACAGATACGCAGTATTTT.